These 9 T cell receptor beta chains share one sample of origin, sequenced in a study of blood T cell repertoires in COVID-19. Measured with immunoSEQ multiplex PCR; TCRdb has only the in-frame clones, and not every one. The table includes roughly 320,000 clones, approximately 90% detected once. Sample: PBMCs or T cells enriched from blood (not recorded which). The receptors originated from a man younger than 40 who had recovered from COVID-19.

This chain joins TRBV18 and TRBJ2-3; TRBD2 matches at 8 bases. The ends lost 2 bases at V and 6 bases at J; junction bases unmatched: 10. There are 16 residues in the CDR3. The germline CDR1 and CDR2 sequences are KGHSH and LQKENI. The CDR3 is CASSPGPGLVVDTQYF. As DNA, the CDR3 is TGTGCCAGCTCACCAGGACCGGGACTAGTCGTCGATACGCAGTATTTT.

The chain employs TRBV18 and TRBJ2-7; D gene unclear. Trimming removed 4 bases from V and 5 bases from J, with 12 bases in between. The CDR3 has 13 amino acids. Germline CDR1 KGHSH, CDR2 LQKENI. Written as DNA, the CDR3 is TGTGCCAGCTCACGGCTAGGTTCCGACGAGCAGTACTTC. Protein product: CASSRLGSDEQYF.

The CDR3 spells CASSYTGGDSGNTIYF. CDR3 nucleotide sequence: TGTGCCAGCAGTTACACAGGTGGCGACTCTGGAAACACCATATATTTT. The V call is TRBV6-6, the J call TRBJ1-3; the D gene is possibly TRBD1 (5 bases). The length of the CDR3 is 16 residues. Germline lookup yields CDR1 MNHNY and CDR2 SVGAGI (reference sequence). V was clipped by 2 bases and J by 0 bases, with 11 bases between them.

The V call is TRBV29-1, the J call TRBJ2-1; no definite D call. V lost 2 bases and J lost 6, with 8 bases in between. The germline V gene has CDR1 SQVTM and CDR2 ANQGSEA. This CDR3 region has 12 residues. The CDR3 DNA follows: TGCAGCGTTGAATCCCTCCTCAATGAGCAGTTCTTC. Protein: CSVESLLNEQFF.

The chain has TRBV7-9 and TRBJ2-5; 7 bases match TRBD2. CDR1 SEHNR and CDR2 FQNEAQ come from the germline V gene (reference sequence). V was clipped by 5 bases and J by 4 bases; unmatched bases: 4. CDR3 size: 13 residues. As DNA, the CDR3 is TGTGCCAGCAGCGGCGGGAGTTTAGAGACCCAGTACTTC. This codes for CASSGGSLETQYF.

This clone was detected a few times. The chain is built from TRBV30 and TRBJ1-6; a possible D gene is TRBD1 (5 bases). CDR1 and CDR2 (germline): GTSNPN, SVGIG (reference sequence). CDR3 length: 13 amino acids. Trimming removed 3 bases at V and 5 bases at J, with 8 bases between. The CDR3 DNA sequence: TGTGCCTGGAGAGTACAGGATAATTCACCCCTCCACTTT. It is translated as CAWRVQDNSPLHF.

The chain has TRBV19 and TRBJ1-1; TRBD1 matches 8 bases. The length of the CDR3 is 13 residues. Germline V gives CDR1 LNHDA, CDR2 SQIVND (reference sequence). Germline trimming cut 8 bases from V and 1 base from J; bases unmatched to any gene: 3. The CDR3 sequence is CASLQGGNTEAFF. The DNA for the CDR3 is TGTGCCAGTCTACAGGGGGGGAACACTGAAGCTTTCTTT.

This clone was seen just once. The V call is TRBV5-4, the J call TRBJ2-3, with TRBD2 identical over 9 bases. Germline V gene sequence: CDR1 SGHNT, CDR2 YYREEE (reference sequence). The CDR3 contains 16 residues. The J segment lost 0 bases and the V segment lost 3 bases, leaving 5 bases of the junction unmatched. CDR3 region: CASSWSGGSSTDTQYF. The CDR3 nucleotides read TGTGCCAGCAGCTGGAGCGGGGGGAGTAGCACAGATACGCAGTATTTT.

CDR3: CSVSRVDGTQYF. As DNA, the CDR3 is TGCAGCGTGTCCAGGGTGGATGGGACCCAGTACTTC. The genes are TRBV29-1 and TRBJ2-5; the D gene is possibly TRBD1 (5 bases). Trimming removed 6 bases at V and 7 bases at J, with 15 bases between. The CDR3 totals 12 residues. Germline CDR1 SQVTM, CDR2 ANQGSEA.